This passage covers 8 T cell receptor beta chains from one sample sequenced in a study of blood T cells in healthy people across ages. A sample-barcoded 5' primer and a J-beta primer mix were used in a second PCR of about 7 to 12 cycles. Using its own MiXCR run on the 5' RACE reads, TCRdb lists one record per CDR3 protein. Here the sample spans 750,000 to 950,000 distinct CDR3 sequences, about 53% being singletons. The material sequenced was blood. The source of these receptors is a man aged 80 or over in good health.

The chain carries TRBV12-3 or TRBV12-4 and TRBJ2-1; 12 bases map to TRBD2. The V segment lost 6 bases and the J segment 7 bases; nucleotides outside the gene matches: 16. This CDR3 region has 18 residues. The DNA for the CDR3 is TGTGCCAGCAGCCCTAGGACTAGCGGGGTCACGGGGCTTAATGAGCAGTTCTTC. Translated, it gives CASSPRTSGVTGLNEQFF.

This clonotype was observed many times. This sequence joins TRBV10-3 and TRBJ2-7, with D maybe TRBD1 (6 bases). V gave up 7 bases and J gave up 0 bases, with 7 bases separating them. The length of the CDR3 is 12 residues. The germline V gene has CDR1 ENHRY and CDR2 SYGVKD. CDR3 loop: CAITGDSYEQYF. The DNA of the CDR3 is TGTGCCATCACAGGGGACTCCTACGAGCAGTACTTC.

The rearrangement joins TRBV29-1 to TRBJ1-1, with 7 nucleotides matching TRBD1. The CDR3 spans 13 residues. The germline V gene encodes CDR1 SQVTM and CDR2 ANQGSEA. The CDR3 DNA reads TGCGGAGGGTCCCACAGGGGCGGGTCTGAAGCTTTCTTT. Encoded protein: CGGSHRGGSEAFF.

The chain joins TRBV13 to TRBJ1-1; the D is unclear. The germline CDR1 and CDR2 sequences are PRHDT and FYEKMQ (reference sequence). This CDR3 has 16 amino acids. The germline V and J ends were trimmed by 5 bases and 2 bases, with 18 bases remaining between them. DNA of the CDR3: TGTGCCAGCAGCCAGTGGTGGCGGGGTGGAAACACTGAAGCTTTCTTT. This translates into CASSQWWRGGNTEAFF.

The CDR3 loop reads CATSDSWTPEQYF. The CDR3 DNA is TGTGCCACCAGTGATTCATGGACACCCGAGCAGTACTTC. The rearrangement links TRBV24-1 to TRBJ2-7; tentative D call: TRBD1 (5 bases). The length of the CDR3 is 13 residues. V was shortened by 2 bases and J by 6 bases, with 10 bases between the two germline ends. Germline V gene sequence: CDR1 KGHDR, CDR2 SFDVKD.

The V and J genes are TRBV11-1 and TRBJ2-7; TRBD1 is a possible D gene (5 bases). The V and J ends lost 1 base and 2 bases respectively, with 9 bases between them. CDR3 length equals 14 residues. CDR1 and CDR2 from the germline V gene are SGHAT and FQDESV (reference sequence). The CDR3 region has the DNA TGTGCCAGCAGCTTAGGGGGCAGTACCTACGAGCAGTACTTC. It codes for CASSLGGSTYEQYF.

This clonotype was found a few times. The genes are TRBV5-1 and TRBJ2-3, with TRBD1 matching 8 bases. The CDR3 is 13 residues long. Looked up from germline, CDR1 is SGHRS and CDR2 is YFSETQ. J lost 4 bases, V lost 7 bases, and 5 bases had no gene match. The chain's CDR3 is CASRQGTPDTQYF. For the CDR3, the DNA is TGCGCCAGCCGACAGGGGACCCCAGATACGCAGTATTTT.

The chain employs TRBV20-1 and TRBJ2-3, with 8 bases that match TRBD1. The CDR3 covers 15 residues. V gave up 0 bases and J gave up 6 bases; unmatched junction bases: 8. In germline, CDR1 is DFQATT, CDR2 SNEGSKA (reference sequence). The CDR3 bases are TGCAGTGCTAGAGATGTTCGGACAGGGTCCGATACGCAGTATTTT. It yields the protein CSARDVRTGSDTQYF.